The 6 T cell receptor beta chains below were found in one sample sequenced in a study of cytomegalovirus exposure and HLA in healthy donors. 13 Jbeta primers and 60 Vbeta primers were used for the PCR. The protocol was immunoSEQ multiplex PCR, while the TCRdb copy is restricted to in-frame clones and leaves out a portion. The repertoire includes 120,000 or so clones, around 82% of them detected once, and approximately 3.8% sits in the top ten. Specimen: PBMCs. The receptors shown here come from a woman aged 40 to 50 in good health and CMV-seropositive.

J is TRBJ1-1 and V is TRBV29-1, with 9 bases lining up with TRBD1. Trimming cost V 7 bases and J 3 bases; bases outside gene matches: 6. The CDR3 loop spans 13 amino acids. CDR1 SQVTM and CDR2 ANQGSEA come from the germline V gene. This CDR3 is CSAPGQGYTEAFF. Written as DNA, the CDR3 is TGCAGCGCCCCGGGACAGGGTTACACTGAAGCTTTCTTT.

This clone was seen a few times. The CDR3 sequence is CASSLSGGVSGELFF. DNA for the CDR3: TGTGCCAGCAGCCTGAGCGGGGGGGTCTCCGGGGAGCTGTTTTTT. V and J are TRBV7-3 and TRBJ2-2; TRBD2 matches at 10 bases. Germline values: CDR1 SGHTA, CDR2 FQGTGA. V lost 5 bases to trimming and J lost 6 bases; unmatched junction nucleotides: 6. This CDR3 region has 15 residues.

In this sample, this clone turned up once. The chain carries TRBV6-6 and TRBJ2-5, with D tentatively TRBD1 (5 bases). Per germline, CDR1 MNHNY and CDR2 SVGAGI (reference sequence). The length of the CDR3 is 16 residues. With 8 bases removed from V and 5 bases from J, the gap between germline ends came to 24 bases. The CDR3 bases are TGTGCCAGCGGAAGGCTGCAAGGGGCGCTCGGGGAGACCCAGTACTTC. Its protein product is CASGRLQGALGETQYF.

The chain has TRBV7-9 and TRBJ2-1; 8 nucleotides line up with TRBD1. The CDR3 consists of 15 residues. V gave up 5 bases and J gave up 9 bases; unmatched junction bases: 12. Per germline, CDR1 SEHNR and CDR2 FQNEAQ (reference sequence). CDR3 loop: CASSPGQVGSGEQFF. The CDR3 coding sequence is TGTGCCAGCAGCCCGGGACAGGTCGGGAGTGGTGAGCAGTTCTTC.

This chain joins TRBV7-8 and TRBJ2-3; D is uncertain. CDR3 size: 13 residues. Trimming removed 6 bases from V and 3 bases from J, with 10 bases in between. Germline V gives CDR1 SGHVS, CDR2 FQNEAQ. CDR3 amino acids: CASSGDFTDTQYF. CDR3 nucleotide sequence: TGTGCCAGCAGTGGAGACTTTACAGATACGCAGTATTTT.

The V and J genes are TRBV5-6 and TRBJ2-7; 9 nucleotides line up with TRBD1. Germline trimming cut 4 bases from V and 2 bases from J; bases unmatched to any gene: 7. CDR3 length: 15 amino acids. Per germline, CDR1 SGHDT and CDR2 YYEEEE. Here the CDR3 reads CASSSGTGNTYEQYF. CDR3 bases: TGTGCCAGCAGCAGTGGGACAGGGAATACCTACGAGCAGTACTTC.